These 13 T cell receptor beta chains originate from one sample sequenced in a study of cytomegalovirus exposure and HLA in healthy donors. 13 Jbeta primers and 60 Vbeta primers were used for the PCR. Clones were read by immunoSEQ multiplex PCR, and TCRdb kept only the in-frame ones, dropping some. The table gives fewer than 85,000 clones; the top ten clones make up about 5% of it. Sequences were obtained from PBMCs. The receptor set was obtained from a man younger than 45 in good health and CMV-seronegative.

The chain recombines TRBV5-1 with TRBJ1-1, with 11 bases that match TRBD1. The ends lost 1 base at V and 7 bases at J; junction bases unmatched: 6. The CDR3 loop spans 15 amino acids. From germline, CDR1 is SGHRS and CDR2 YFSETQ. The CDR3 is CASSLPSGQGGEAFF. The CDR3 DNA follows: TGCGCCAGCAGCTTGCCTTCGGGACAGGGGGGTGAAGCTTTCTTT. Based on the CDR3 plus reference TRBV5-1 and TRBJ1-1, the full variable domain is KAGVTQTPRYLIKTRGQQVTLSCSPISGHRSVSWYQQTPGQGLQFLFEYFSETQRNKGNFPGRFSGRQFSNSRSEMNVSTLELGDSALYLCASSLPSGQGGEAFFGQGTRLTVV.

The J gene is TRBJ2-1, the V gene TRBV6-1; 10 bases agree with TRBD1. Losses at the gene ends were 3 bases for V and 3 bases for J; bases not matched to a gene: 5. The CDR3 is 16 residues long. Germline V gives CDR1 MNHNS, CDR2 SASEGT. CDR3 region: CASSEYWDRGYNEQFF. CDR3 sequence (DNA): TGTGCCAGCAGTGAGTATTGGGACAGGGGCTACAATGAGCAGTTCTTC.

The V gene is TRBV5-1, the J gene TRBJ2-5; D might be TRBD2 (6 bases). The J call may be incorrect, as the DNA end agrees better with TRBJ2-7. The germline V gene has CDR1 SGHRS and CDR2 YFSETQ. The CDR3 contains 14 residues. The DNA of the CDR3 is TGCGCCAGCAGCTTTGCGGGGTTTGAGTACGAGCAGTACTTC. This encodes CASSFAGFEYEQYF.

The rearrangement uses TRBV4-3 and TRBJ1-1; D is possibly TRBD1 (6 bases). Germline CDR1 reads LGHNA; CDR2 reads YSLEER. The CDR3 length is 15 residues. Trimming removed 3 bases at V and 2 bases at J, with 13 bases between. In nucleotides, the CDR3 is TGCGCCAGCAGCCATCTTCTGACAGGTAACACTGAAGCTTTCTTT. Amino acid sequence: CASSHLLTGNTEAFF.

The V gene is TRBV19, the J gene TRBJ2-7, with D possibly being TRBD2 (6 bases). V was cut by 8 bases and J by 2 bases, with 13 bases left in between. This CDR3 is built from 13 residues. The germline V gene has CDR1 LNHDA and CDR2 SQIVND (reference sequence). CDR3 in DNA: TGTGCCAGTGGGCTCCGGGGGACCTACGAGCAGTACTTC. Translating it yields CASGLRGTYEQYF.

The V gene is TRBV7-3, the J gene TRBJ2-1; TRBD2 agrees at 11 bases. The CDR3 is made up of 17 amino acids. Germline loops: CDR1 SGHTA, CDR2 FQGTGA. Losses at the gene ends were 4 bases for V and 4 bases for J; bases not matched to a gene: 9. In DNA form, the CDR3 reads TGTGCCAGCAGCTCCTCGCGTACTAGCGGGAGTTACAATGAGCAGTTCTTC. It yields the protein CASSSSRTSGSYNEQFF.

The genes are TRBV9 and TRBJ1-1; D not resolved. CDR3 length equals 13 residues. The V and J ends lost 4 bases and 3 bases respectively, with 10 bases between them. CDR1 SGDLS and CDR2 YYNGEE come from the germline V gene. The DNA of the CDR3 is TGTGCCAGCAGCCAATCGGTGGACACTGAAGCTTTCTTT. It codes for CASSQSVDTEAFF.

In DNA, the CDR3 is TGTGCCAGCAGCTTAGGGACAAACTATGGCTACACCTTC. Translation gives CASSLGTNYGYTF. The gene calls are TRBV7-3 and TRBJ1-2; tentatively, D is TRBD1 (6 bases). V gave up 2 bases and J gave up 2 bases, with 6 bases separating them. Germline CDR1 is SGHTA and CDR2 is FQGTGA. This CDR3 spans 13 amino acids.

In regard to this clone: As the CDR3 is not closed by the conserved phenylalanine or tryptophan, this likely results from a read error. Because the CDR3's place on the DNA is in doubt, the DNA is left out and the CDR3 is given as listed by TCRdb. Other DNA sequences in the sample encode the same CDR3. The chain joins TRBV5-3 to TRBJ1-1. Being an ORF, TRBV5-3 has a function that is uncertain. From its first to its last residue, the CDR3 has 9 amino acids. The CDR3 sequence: CARSFPVRG.

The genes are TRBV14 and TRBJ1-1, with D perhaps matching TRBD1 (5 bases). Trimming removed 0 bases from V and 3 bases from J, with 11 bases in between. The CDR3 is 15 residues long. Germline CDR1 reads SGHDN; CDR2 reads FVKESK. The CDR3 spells CASSQDLGLYTEAFF. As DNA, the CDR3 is TGTGCCAGCAGCCAAGACTTGGGACTTTACACTGAAGCTTTCTTT.

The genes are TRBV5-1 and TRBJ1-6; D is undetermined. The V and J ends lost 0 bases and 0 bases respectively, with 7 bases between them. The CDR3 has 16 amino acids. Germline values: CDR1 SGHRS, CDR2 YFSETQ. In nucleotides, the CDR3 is TGCGCCAGCAGCTTGGGCGCCCTCTCCTATAATTCACCCCTCCACTTT. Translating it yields CASSLGALSYNSPLHF.

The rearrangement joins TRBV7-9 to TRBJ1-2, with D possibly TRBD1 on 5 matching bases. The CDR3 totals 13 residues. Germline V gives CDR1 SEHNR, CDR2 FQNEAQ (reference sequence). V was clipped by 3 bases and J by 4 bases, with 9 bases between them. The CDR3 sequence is CASSFPGIYGYTF. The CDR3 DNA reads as TGTGCCAGCAGCTTTCCAGGGATCTATGGCTACACCTTC.

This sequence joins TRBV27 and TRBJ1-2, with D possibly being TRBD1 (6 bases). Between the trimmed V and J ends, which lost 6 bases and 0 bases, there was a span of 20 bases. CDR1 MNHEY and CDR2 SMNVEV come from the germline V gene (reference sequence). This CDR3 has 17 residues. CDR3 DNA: TGTGCCAGCAGGCCAATCAGGGACATTCAAGCTAACTATGGCTACACCTTC. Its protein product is CASRPIRDIQANYGYTF.